This paragraph covers one TCR beta chain sequence. Its cognate antigen is unknown. This sample stems from a study of cytomegalovirus exposure and HLA in healthy donors. Study-wide results and caveats: In a later analysis, parvovirus B19, influenza, CMV and Epstein-Barr virus appeared linked to several top co-occurrence clusters. Associated with HLA alleles at 0.05 false discovery rate in a later analysis were 15,000 to 20,000 TCR beta sequences. Fewer N-insertions than the roughly 600-donor mean were reportedly shown by an Asian-associated ancestry cluster in a later analysis.

Vbeta (60) and Jbeta (13) primers were used in the PCR. In the study's own analysis: Later reanalysis found around 80 million unique TCR beta chains, 10 million to 14 million of them shared. The repertoire was sequenced with immunoSEQ multiplex PCR; TCRdb's copy has only in-frame clones and lacks some. The V and J calls and clone size were taken over from that table, and D and trimming were inferred from the DNA. The table shows about 120,000 clones, with 75% to 85% occurring only once. This CDR3 has 15 amino acids. Trimming removed 0 bases from V and 2 bases from J, with 11 bases in between. Germline V gives CDR1 MGHRA, CDR2 YSYEKL.

This TCR was sampled from a man between 25 and 39 years old in good health and CMV-seropositive. Sequenced input: PBMCs. The chain has TRBV4-1 and TRBJ2-7; D not resolved. The CDR3 region is CASSQDPPPAYEQYF. In DNA, the CDR3 is TGCGCCAGCAGCCAAGACCCTCCACCGGCCTACGAGCAGTACTTC.